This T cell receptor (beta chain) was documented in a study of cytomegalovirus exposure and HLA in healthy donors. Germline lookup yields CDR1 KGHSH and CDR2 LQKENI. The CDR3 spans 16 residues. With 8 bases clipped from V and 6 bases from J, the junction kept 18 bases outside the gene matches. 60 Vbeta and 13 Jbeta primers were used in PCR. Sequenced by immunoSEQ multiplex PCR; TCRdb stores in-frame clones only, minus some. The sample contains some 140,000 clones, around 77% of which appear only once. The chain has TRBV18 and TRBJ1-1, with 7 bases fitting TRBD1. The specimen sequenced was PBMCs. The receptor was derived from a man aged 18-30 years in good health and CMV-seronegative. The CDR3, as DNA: TGTGCCAGCCGCCGGGACAGACTCTCCTCCGAGGCTGAAGCTTTCTTT. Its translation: CASRRDRLSSEAEAFF.